Sequencing of this T cell receptor beta chain was carried out in a study of CD8+ T cells in alopecia areata. General study points: Researchers report lesional scalp, most notably alopecia totalis/universalis, outstripped normal scalp in clonality. Patients displayed less clarity in TCR sharing than mice, a finding possibly related to HLA. Among the cells sequenced in scalp samples are also the resident alphabeta T cells of normal skin.

As regards this clone: Its antigen is unidentified.

TCR sequencing used cDNA made by reverse transcription of extracted RNA. Only in-frame clones appear in the TCRdb table, and some are missing; sequencing was by immunoSEQ multiplex PCR. Among 100,000 to 130,000 clones listed, around 55% were seen once. The receptor's source is a human donor in good health. Sequenced: CD8+ T cells sorted from blood.

CDR3 residues: CAAAQGLPSPLHF. The DNA of the CDR3 is TGTGCAGCGGCCCAGGGTCTCCCTTCACCCCTCCACTTT. The chain carries TRBV19 and TRBJ1-6, with D maybe TRBD1 (5 bases). The CDR3 has 13 amino acids. Per the germline V gene, CDR1 is LNHDA and CDR2 is SQIVND (reference sequence).